This entry lists 5 T cell receptor beta chains sequenced from one sample in a study of CD8 T cells in ankylosing spondylitis. These receptors' antigens are unknown. General observations from the study: Blood of patients with ankylosing spondylitis appeared to be characterized by a TCR beta motif of seven or eight highly homologous variants.

From the 5' RACE reads, TCRdb called clonotypes with MiXCR, one entry per CDR3 protein. The sample lists 75,000 to 95,000 distinct CDR3 sequences; 9% were seen once. The sequencing sample was made of blood, either unsorted or a sorted T cell fraction (not recorded which). The receptors originated from a male donor with ankylosing spondylitis.

This clonotype came up many times. The gene calls are TRBV2 and TRBJ1-1; D is possibly TRBD1 (6 bases). Trimming pared 8 bases from V and 0 bases from J, leaving 16 bases between. The CDR3 sequence is 15 residues long. Germline values: CDR1 SNHLY, CDR2 FYNNEI. The CDR3 sequence is CASSRGLLVNTEAFF. CDR3 DNA sequence: TGTGCCAGCTCTCGGGGGCTGTTAGTGAACACTGAAGCTTTCTTT.

V is TRBV2 and J is TRBJ1-1, with D uncertain. Trimming stripped 3 bases from V and 4 bases from J, with 12 bases between. Germline V gives CDR1 SNHLY, CDR2 FYNNEI. CDR3 length equals 14 residues. For the CDR3, the DNA is TGTGCCAGCAGTGAGGTGACGGGGAGCACTGAAGCTTTCTTT. This gives the protein CASSEVTGSTEAFF.

This clonotype was seen ten or more times. V is TRBV7-6 and J is TRBJ2-1, with D perhaps matching TRBD1 or TRBD2 (7 bases each). This CDR3 has 17 residues. The ends were cut back, 1 base at V and 7 bases at J, with 20 bases in the middle. Germline V gives CDR1 SGHVS, CDR2 FNYEAQ. The CDR3 here is CASSLEGGGRPLNEQFF. The CDR3 DNA reads TGTGCCAGCAGCTTAGAGGGAGGGGGCAGACCTTTGAATGAGCAGTTCTTC.

This chain links TRBV20-1 with TRBJ2-3, with D perhaps matching TRBD2 (6 bases). The germline CDR1 and CDR2 sequences are DFQATT and SNEGSKA (reference sequence). The CDR3 totals 13 residues. The V end lost 8 bases, the J end lost 2 bases, and 14 bases lay between the germline ends. The CDR3 sequence: CSTPSGLTDTQYF. CDR3 coding DNA: TGCAGTACCCCAAGCGGGCTCACAGATACGCAGTATTTT.

This clonotype was detected a few times. This chain connects TRBV15 to TRBJ1-1, with D perhaps TRBD1 (5 bases). V was cut by 0 bases and J by 4 bases, with 12 bases left in between. Germline CDR1 reads LNHNV; CDR2 reads YYDKDF (reference sequence). The CDR3 sequence is 15 residues long. The CDR3 is CATSRDRGRTTEAFF. CDR3 bases: TGTGCCACCAGCAGAGATCGGGGCAGGACCACTGAAGCTTTCTTT.